Presented here are 6 T cell receptor beta chains from one specimen sequenced in a study of T cells in localized non-small cell lung cancer (TCRdb year 2020). Libraries were constructed by the immunoSEQ multiplex PCR assay. Imported from immuneACCESS, the table was reduced by TCRdb to in-frame sequences with V and J called. These copies leave out some clones; in studies compared against another copy, an unresolved V gene accounts for under half, and the cause of the remainder is not known. The sample profile shows 50,000 to 75,000 clones; 80% to 90% of them were found once. The biggest ten clones account for approximately 22% of the sample. The specimen comprised peripheral blood, sampled before any cancer treatment. The receptors shown here come from a man aged 40 to 69 with stage I squamous cell lung carcinoma.

J is TRBJ2-5 and V is TRBV28; 9 positions agree with TRBD1. Germline trimming cut 6 bases from V and 4 bases from J; bases unmatched to any gene: 9. CDR3 length: 15 amino acids. CDR1 is MDHEN, CDR2 SYDVKM, per germline. The CDR3 sequence: CASRATGGGGETQYF. In DNA, the CDR3 is TGTGCCAGCAGGGCCACAGGGGGCGGGGGAGAGACCCAGTACTTC.

The J gene is TRBJ1-1, the V gene TRBV27, with no clear D. Germline lookup yields CDR1 MNHEY and CDR2 SMNVEV (reference sequence). V gave up 3 bases and J gave up 0 bases, with 8 bases separating them. The CDR3 has 14 amino acids. The CDR3 DNA sequence: TGTGCCAGCAGTTTGCAACAGCTGAACACTGAAGCTTTCTTT. Translated: CASSLQQLNTEAFF.

In this sample, this clone turned up once. The genes are TRBV5-8 and TRBJ1-2; no clear D gene. CDR1 and CDR2 (germline): SGHTS, YDEGEE. There are 16 residues in the CDR3. V dropped 0 bases and J dropped 2 bases, with 14 bases sitting between them. The CDR3 region is CASSLVGSGGNYGYTF. CDR3 bases: TGTGCCAGCAGCTTGGTAGGGTCAGGTGGAAACTATGGCTACACCTTC.

This clone has only a few counts. The rearrangement links TRBV9 to TRBJ2-2; 13 bases line up with TRBD2. The CDR3 totals 17 residues. V lost 3 bases to trimming and J lost 6 bases; unmatched junction nucleotides: 8. The germline gives CDR1 SGDLS, CDR2 YYNGEE. As DNA, the CDR3 is TGTGCCAGCAGCGCTTCGACGGGACTAGCGGGATCCGGGGAGCTGTTTTTT. Translating gives CASSASTGLAGSGELFF.

The chain couples TRBV5-6 to TRBJ2-1, with D uncertain. In germline, CDR1 is SGHDT, CDR2 YYEEEE. The CDR3 has 13 amino acids. Trimming took off 5 bases at V and 10 bases at J, with 16 bases between the two ends. The CDR3 loop reads CASSPVQKEEQFF. The CDR3, as DNA: TGTGCCAGCAGTCCCGTCCAGAAGGAGGAGCAGTTCTTC. Filled out from reference TRBV5-6 and TRBJ2-1, the complete variable domain reads DAGVTQSPTHLIKTRGQQVTLRCSPKSGHDTVSWYQQALGQGPQFIFQYYEEEERQRGNFPDRFSGHQFPNYSSELNVNALLLGDSALYLCASSPVQKEEQFFGPGTRLTVL.

In this sample, this clone turned up a few times. V is TRBV5-1 and J is TRBJ2-2; tentatively, D is TRBD1 (6 bases). The germline V and J ends were trimmed by 4 bases and 3 bases, with 10 bases remaining between them. The germline gives CDR1 SGHRS, CDR2 YFSETQ. CDR3 length equals 14 residues. CDR3 region: CASSGGADTGELFF. CDR3 nucleotide sequence: TGCGCCAGCAGCGGGGGCGCGGACACCGGGGAGCTGTTTTTT. Full variable domain (missing parts from reference TRBV5-1 and TRBJ2-2): KAGVTQTPRYLIKTRGQQVTLSCSPISGHRSVSWYQQTPGQGLQFLFEYFSETQRNKGNFPGRFSGRQFSNSRSEMNVSTLELGDSALYLCASSGGADTGELFFGEGSRLTVL.